This TCR beta chain came from a study of T cells in Graves' hyperthyroidism and ophthalmopathy. RNA transcripts served as the template for amplifying TCR beta CDR3 regions. The primer set for the first-round RT-PCR of the TCR CDR3 was HTBI. TCRdb re-derived calls from the multiplex PCR reads in MiXCR, one entry per CDR3 protein. The sample has some 360,000 distinct CDR3 sequences; approximately 15% are singletons. CDR1 and CDR2 from the germline V gene are MNHNS and SASEGT. The CDR3 is 13 amino acids. Trimming removed 4 bases from V and 2 bases from J, with 9 bases in between. This clonotype turned up a few times.

The chain carries TRBV6-1 and TRBJ2-7; D is unresolved. The origin of this receptor is an older woman with Graves' hyperthyroidism. What was sequenced was blood. The CDR3 here is CASSGTDTYEQYF. In DNA form, the CDR3 reads TGTGCCAGCAGTGGGACGGATACCTACGAGCAGTACTTC.